This entry lists 5 T cell receptor beta chains sequenced from one sample in a study of low-dose radiotherapy and immunotherapy resistance in tumors. Time point of the sample: before trial treatment. Priming of first-strand cDNA relied on TRAV- and TRBV-specific primers (covering alpha and beta chains). The authors ran 15 to 25 PCR cycles to amplify TCRs with a constant-region primer and V-primer adapter. TCRdb re-called the reads with MiXCR, one entry per CDR3 protein. The data contain tens of thousands of distinct CDR3 sequences, over 15% of them singletons. The sample here was PBMCs, taken before treatment. These receptors were taken from a male donor with prostate cancer.

The table lists this clonotype with a few counts. This may come from a read error, since a much larger clone is one base off. The rearrangement joins TRBV7-3 to TRBJ1-2; 8 positions agree with TRBD1. V lost 9 bases and J lost 4; bases outside the gene matches: 4. The CDR3 contains 12 residues. Germline values: CDR1 SGHTA, CDR2 FQGTGA. Written as DNA, the CDR3 is TGTGCCAGGGGTGACAGGGGCTATGGCTACACCTTC. Translating it yields CARGDRGYGYTF.

This clonotype was counted many times. J is TRBJ2-2 and V is TRBV7-2; tentative D call: TRBD1 (5 bases). Trimming removed 6 bases at V and 4 bases at J, with 12 bases between. This CDR3 is built from 14 residues. Per germline, CDR1 SGHTA and CDR2 FQGNSA. The CDR3 DNA sequence: TGTGCCAGCAGGAGGCAGGGATCCACCGGGGAGCTGTTTTTT. This codes for CASRRQGSTGELFF.

This clonotype was detected ten times or more. The V gene is TRBV5-1, the J gene TRBJ2-7; 9 bases align to TRBD2. After removal of 4 bases from V and 2 bases from J, the junction contained 4 bases not matched to a gene. The CDR3 contains 14 residues. Germline V gives CDR1 SGHRS, CDR2 YFSETQ. The DNA of the CDR3 is TGCGCCAGCAGCAGGGGACTAGCCGCCTACGAGCAGTACTTC. This codes for CASSRGLAAYEQYF.

This clonotype was counted ten times or more. The chain couples TRBV29-1 to TRBJ1-2; D remains unclear. There are 12 residues in the CDR3. Per germline, CDR1 SQVTM and CDR2 ANQGSEA. Deletions cut 3 bases from V and 4 bases from J, with 9 bases between. In DNA form, the CDR3 reads TGCAGCGTTGAGACCGAAACCTATGGCTACACCTTC. Translation gives CSVETETYGYTF.

This clonotype was recorded at least ten times. This CDR3 reads CAISEPGGVPGRTDTQYF. For the CDR3, the DNA is TGTGCCATCAGTGAACCCGGGGGGGTCCCGGGCCGCACAGATACGCAGTATTTT. V gene TRBV10-3 combines with J gene TRBJ2-3; TRBD2 aligns across 8 bases. Germline-derived CDR1 and CDR2 are ENHRY and SYGVKD. The length of the CDR3 is 18 residues. J was trimmed by 1 base and V by 3 bases; bases with no gene match: 12.